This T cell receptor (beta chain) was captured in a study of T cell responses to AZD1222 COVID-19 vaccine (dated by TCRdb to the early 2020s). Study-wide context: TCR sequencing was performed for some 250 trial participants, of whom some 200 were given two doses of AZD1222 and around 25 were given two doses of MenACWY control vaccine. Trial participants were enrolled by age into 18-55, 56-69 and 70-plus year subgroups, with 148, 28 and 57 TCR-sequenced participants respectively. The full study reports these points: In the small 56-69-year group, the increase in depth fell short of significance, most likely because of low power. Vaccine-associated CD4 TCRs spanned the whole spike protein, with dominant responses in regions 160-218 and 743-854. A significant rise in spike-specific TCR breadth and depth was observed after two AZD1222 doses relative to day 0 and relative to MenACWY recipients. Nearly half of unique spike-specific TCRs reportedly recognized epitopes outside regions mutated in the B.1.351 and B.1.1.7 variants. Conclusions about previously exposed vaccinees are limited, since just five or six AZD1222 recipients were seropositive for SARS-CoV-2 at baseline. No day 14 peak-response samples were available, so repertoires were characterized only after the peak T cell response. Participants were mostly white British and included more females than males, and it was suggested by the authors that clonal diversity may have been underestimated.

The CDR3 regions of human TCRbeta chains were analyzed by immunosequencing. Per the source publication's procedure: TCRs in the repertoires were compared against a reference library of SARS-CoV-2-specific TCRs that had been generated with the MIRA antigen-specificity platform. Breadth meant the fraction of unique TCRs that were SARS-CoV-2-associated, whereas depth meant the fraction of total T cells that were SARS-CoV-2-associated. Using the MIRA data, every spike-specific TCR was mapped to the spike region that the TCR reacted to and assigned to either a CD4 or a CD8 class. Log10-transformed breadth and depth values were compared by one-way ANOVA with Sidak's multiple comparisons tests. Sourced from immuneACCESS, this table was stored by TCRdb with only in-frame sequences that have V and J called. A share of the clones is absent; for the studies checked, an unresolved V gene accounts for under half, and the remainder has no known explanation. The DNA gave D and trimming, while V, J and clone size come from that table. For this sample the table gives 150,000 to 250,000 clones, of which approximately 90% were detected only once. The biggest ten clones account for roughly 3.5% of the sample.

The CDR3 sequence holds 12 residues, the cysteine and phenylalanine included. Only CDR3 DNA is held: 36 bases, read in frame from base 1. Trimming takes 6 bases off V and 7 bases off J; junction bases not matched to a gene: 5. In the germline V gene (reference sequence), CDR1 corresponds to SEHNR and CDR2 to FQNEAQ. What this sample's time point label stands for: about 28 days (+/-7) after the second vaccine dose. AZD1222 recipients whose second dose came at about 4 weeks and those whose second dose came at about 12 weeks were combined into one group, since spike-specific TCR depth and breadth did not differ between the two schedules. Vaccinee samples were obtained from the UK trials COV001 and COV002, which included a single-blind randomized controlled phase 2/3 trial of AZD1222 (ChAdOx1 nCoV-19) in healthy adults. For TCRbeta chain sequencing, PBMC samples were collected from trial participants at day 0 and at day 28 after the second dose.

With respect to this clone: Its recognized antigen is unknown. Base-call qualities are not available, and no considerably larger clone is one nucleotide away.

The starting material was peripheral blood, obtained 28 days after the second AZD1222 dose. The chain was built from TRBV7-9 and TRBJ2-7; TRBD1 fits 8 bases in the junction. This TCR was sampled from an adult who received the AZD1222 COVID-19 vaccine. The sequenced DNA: TGTGCCAGCAGAATAGGGACAGGAGAGCAGTACTTC. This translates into CASRIGTGEQYF.